This TCR beta chain appears in the sequencing data of a study of cytomegalovirus exposure and HLA in healthy donors. Whole-study findings and limits: Exclusion as indistinguishable affected some V segments, including TRBV6-2 and TRBV6-3. Among the CMV-associated chains, three were confirmed in vitro as specific for CMV antigens.

To note about this clone: Its cognate antigen is unknown.

The donors comprised healthy bone marrow donors. Vbeta (60) and Jbeta (13) primers were used in the PCR. Assay: immunoSEQ multiplex PCR; the TCRdb copy retains only in-frame clones and omits some. The data show approximately 160,000 clones, about 80% seen once. Germline V lookup: CDR1 SEHNR, CDR2 FQNEAQ (reference sequence). V was pared by 1 base and J by 4 bases, with 2 bases of the junction left unmatched. The CDR3 sequence is 15 residues long. Input material: PBMCs. The receptor was isolated from a man aged 18 to 30 in good health and CMV-seronegative. J is TRBJ2-1 and V is TRBV7-9, with 9 bases that match TRBD2. CDR3 residues: CASSLVAGVYNEQFF. CDR3 DNA sequence: TGTGCCAGCAGCTTAGTAGCGGGGGTATACAATGAGCAGTTCTTC.